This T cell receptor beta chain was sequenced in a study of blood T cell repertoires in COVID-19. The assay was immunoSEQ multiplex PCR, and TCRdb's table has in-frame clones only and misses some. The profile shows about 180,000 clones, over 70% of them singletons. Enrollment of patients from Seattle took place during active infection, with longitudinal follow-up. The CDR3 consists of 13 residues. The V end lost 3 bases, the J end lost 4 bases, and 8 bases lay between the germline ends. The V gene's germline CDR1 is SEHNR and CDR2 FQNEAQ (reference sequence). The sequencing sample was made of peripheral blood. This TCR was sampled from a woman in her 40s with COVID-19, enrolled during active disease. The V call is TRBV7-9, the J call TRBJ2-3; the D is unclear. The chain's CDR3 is CASSLAAADTQYF. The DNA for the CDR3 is TGTGCCAGCAGCTTGGCCGCCGCAGATACGCAGTATTTT.